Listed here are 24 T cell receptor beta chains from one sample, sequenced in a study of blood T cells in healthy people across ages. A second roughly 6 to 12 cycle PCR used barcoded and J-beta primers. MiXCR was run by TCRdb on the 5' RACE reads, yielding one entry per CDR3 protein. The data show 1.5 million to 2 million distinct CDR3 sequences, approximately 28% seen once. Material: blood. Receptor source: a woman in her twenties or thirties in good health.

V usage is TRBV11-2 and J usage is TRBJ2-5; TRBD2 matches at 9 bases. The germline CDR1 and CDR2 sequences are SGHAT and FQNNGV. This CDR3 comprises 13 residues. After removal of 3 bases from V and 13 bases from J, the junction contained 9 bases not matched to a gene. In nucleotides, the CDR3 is TGTGCCAGCAGCTTCCCGGCGGGAGGGCCCCCGTACTTC. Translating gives CASSFPAGGPPYF.

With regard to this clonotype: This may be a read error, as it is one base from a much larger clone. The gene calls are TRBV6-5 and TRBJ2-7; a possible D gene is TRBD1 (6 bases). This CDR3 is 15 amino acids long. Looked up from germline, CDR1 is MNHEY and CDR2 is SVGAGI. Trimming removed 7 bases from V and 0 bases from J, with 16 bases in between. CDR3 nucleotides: TGTGCCAGCACCGACGAGGGGGTGGGCTCCTACGAGCAGTACTTC. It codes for CASTDEGVGSYEQYF.

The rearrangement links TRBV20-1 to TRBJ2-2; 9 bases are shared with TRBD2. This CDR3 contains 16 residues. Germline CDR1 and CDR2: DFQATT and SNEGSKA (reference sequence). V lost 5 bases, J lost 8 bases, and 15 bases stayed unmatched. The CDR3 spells CSARGQVAGARGELFF. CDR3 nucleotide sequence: TGCAGTGCTCGTGGACAGGTAGCGGGGGCCCGAGGGGAGCTGTTTTTT.

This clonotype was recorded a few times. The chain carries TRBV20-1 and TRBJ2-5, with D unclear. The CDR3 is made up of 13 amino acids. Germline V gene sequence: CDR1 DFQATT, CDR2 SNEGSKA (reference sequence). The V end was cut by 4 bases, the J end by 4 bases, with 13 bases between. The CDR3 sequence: CSANTPKSETQYF. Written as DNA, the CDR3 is TGCAGTGCTAACACGCCCAAGTCAGAGACCCAGTACTTC.

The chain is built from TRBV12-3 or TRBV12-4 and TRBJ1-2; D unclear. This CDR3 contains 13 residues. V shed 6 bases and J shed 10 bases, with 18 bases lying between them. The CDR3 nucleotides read TGTGCCAGCAGCCCGACCCGCCGACCTGACTACACCTTC. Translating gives CASSPTRRPDYTF.

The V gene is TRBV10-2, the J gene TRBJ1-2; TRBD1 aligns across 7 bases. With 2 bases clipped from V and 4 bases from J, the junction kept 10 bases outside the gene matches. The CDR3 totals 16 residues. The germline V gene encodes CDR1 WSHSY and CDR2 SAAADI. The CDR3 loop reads CASSEPRTGVGYGYTF. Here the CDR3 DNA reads TGCGCCAGCAGTGAGCCCAGGACAGGAGTAGGCTATGGCTACACCTTC.

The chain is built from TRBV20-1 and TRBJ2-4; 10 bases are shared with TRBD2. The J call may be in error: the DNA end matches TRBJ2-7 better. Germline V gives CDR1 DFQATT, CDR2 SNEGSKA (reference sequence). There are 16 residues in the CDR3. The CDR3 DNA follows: TGCAGTGCGGAGCCTCTTGAAGCGGGAGGGTACTACGAGCAGTACTTC. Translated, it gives CSAEPLEAGGYYEQYF.

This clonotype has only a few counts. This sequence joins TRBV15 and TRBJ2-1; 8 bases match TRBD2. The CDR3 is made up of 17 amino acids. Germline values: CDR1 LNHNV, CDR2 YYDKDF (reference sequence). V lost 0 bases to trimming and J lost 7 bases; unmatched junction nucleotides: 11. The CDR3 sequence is CATSRDGKGGRRNEQFF. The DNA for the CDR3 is TGTGCCACCAGCAGAGATGGGAAGGGCGGGAGGAGAAATGAGCAGTTCTTC.

CDR3 nucleotides: TGTGCCAGCTCACCTAAGGTCGGAGATACGCAGTATTTT. Translated: CASSPKVGDTQYF. The chain links TRBV18 to TRBJ2-3; D is uncertain. Deletions cut 3 bases from V and 5 bases from J, with 9 bases between. The V gene's germline CDR1 is KGHSH and CDR2 LQKENI. The length of the CDR3 is 13 residues. The full variable domain, in which reference TRBV18 and TRBJ2-3 provide the parts outside the CDR3, is NAGVMQNPRHLVRRRGQEARLRCSPMKGHSHVYWYRQLPEEGLKFMVYLQKENIIDESGMPKERFSAEFPKEGPSILRIQQVVRGDSAAYFCASSPKVGDTQYFGPGTRLTVL.

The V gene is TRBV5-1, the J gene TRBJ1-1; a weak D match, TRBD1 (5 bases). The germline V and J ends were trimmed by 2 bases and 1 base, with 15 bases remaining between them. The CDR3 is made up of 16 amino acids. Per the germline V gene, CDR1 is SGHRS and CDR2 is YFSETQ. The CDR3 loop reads CASSFLIQGGNTEAFF. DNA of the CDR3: TGCGCCAGCAGCTTTCTAATTCAGGGAGGGAACACTGAAGCTTTCTTT.

CDR3: CSVEARTGGHYEQYF. DNA of the CDR3: TGCAGCGTTGAAGCCAGGACAGGGGGCCACTACGAGCAGTACTTC. V gene TRBV29-1 combines with J gene TRBJ2-7; TRBD1 matches 11 bases. The junction had 5 bases not matched to a gene; V was cut back by 1 base and J by 3 bases. The CDR3 contains 15 residues. Germline CDR1 and CDR2: SQVTM and ANQGSEA.

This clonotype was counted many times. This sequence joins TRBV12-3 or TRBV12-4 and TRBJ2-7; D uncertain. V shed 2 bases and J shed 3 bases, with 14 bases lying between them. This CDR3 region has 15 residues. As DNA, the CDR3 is TGTGCCAGCAGTTTAACAGTCCAGAGAAGCTACGAGCAGTACTTC. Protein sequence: CASSLTVQRSYEQYF.

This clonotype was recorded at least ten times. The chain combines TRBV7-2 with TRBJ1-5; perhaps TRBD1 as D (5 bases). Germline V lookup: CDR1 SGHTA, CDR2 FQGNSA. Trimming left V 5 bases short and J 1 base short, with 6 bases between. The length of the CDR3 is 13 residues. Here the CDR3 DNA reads TGTGCCAGCAGCCGACAGAGCAATCAGCCCCAGCATTTT. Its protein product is CASSRQSNQPQHF. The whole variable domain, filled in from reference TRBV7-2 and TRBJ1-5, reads GAGVSQSPSNKVTEKGKDVELRCDPISGHTALYWYRQSLGQGLEFLIYFQGNSAPDKSGLPSDRFSAERTGGSVSTLTIQRTQQEDSAVYLCASSRQSNQPQHFGDGTRLSIL.

The CDR3 loop is CASSLDLAGVSTDTQYF. The DNA for the CDR3 is TGTGCCAGCAGCTTGGATTTGGCAGGGGTGTCCACAGATACGCAGTATTTT. The chain couples TRBV7-9 to TRBJ2-3; a possible D gene is TRBD1 (6 bases). CDR1 is SEHNR, CDR2 FQNEAQ, per germline (reference sequence). The CDR3 contains 17 residues. Trimming left V 3 bases short and J 2 bases short, with 18 bases between. The whole variable domain, remainder taken from reference TRBV7-9 and TRBJ2-3, is DTGVSQNPRHKITKRGQNVTFRCDPISEHNRLYWYRQTLGQGPEFLTYFQNEAQLEKSRLLSDRFSAERPKGSFSTLEIQRTEQGDSAMYLCASSLDLAGVSTDTQYFGPGTRLTVL.

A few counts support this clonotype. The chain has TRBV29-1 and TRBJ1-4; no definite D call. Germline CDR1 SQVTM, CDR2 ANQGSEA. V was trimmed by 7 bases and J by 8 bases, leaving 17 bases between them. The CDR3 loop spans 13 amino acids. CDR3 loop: CSADESAGEKLFF. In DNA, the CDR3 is TGCAGCGCCGACGAATCAGCTGGAGAAAAACTGTTTTTT.

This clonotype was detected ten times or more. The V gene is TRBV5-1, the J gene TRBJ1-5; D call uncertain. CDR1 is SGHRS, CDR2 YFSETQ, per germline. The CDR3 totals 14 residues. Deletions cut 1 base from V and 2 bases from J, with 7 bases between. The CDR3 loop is CASSLYRGNQPQHF. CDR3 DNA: TGCGCCAGCAGCTTGTACCGCGGCAATCAGCCCCAGCATTTT.

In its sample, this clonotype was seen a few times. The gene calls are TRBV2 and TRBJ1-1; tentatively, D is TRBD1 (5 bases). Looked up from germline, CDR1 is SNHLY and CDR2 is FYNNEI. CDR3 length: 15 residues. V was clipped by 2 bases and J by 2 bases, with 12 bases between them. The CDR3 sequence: CASSELGQRNTEAFF. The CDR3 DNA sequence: TGTGCCAGCAGTGAACTGGGGCAGAGAAACACTGAAGCTTTCTTT.

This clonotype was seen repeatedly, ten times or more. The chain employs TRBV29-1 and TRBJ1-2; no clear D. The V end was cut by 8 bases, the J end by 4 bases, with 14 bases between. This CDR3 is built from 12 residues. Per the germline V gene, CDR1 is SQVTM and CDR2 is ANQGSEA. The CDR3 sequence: CSSYGPPYGYTF. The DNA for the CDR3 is TGCAGCTCCTACGGACCTCCCTATGGCTACACCTTC.

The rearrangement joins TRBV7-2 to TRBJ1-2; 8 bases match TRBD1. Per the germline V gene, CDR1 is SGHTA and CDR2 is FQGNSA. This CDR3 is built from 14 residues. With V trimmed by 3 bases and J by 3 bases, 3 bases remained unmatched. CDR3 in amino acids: CASSLKDRDYGYTF. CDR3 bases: TGTGCCAGCAGCTTGAAGGACAGGGACTATGGCTACACCTTC. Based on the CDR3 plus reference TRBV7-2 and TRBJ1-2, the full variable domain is GAGVSQSPSNKVTEKGKDVELRCDPISGHTALYWYRQSLGQGLEFLIYFQGNSAPDKSGLPSDRFSAERTGGSVSTLTIQRTQQEDSAVYLCASSLKDRDYGYTFGSGTRLTVV.

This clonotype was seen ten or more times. The CDR3 sequence is CASSTQGGVQETQYF. In nucleotides, the CDR3 is TGCGCCAGCAGTACTCAAGGGGGTGTCCAAGAGACCCAGTACTTC. This chain uses TRBV4-1 with TRBJ2-5; maybe TRBD1 (6 bases). Germline lookup yields CDR1 MGHRA and CDR2 YSYEKL. The CDR3 totals 15 residues. Trimming stripped 6 bases from V and 1 base from J, with 15 bases between.

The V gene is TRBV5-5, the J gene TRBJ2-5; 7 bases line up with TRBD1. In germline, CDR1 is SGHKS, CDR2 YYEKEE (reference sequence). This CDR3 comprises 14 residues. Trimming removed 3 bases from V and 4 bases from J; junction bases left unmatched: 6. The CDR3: CASSSLSGGETQYF. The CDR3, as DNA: TGTGCCAGCAGCTCCCTTTCAGGGGGAGAGACCCAGTACTTC. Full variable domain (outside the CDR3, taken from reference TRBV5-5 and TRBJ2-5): DAGVTQSPTHLIKTRGQQVTLRCSPISGHKSVSWYQQVLGQGPQFIFQYYEKEERGRGNFPDRFSARQFPNYSSELNVNALLLGDSALYLCASSSLSGGETQYFGPGTRLLVL.

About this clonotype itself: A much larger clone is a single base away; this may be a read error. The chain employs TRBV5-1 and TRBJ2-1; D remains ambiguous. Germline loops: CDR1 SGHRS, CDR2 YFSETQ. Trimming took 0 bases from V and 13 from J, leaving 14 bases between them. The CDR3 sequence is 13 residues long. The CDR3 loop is CASSLEEPETQFF. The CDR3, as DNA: TGCGCCAGCAGCTTGGAGGAGCCAGAGACCCAGTTCTTC.

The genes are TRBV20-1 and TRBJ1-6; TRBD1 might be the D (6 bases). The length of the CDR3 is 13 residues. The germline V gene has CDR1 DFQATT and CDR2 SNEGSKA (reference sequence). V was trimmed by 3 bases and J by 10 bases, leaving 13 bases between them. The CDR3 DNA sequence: TGCAGTGCTAGGGACAGAAAATTGTCACCCCTCCACTTT. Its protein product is CSARDRKLSPLHF.

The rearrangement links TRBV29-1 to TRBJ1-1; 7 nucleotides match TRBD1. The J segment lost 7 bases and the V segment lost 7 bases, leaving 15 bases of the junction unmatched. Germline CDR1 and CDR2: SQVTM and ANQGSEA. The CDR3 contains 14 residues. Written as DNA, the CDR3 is TGCAGCGCTCCAAATCGACAGGGAGGTAGTGAAGCTTTCTTT. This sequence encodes CSAPNRQGGSEAFF.